One and the same sample provided the 8 T cell receptor beta chains below, sequenced in a study of follicular helper T cells after annual influenza vaccination. Libraries were prepared by immunoSEQ multiplex PCR; TCRdb keeps only in-frame clonotypes and omits some of them. The sample has about 13,000 clones, 75% to 85% seen once. Described time point: 2014-2015 season, pre-vaccination. The sequenced sample was CXCR5- memory CD4+ T cells sorted from blood, obtained on the day of influenza vaccination. The receptors were sampled from an adult who received the influenza vaccine.

This clone has just a few counts. As DNA, the CDR3 is TGTGCCAGCAGCGGCCTCACCTACGAGCAGTACTTC. This encodes CASSGLTYEQYF. The J gene is TRBJ2-7, the V gene TRBV11-3, with no clear D. The CDR3 runs to 12 residues. Trimming shortened V by 5 bases and J by 2 bases, and 7 bases separated the two germline ends. From germline, CDR1 is SGHNT and CDR2 YENEEA.

The chain joins TRBV7-9 to TRBJ1-4, with TRBD1 as a possible D gene (5 bases). V lost 3 bases, J lost 8 bases, and 16 bases lay in between. From germline, CDR1 is SEHNR and CDR2 FQNEAQ (reference sequence). The CDR3 length is 15 residues. Here the CDR3 reads CASSFDSARLEKLFF. The CDR3 DNA follows: TGTGCCAGCAGCTTCGACAGCGCCCGTTTAGAAAAACTGTTTTTT. Drawing the rest from reference TRBV7-9 and TRBJ1-4, the complete variable domain is DTGVSQNPRHKITKRGQNVTFRCDPISEHNRLYWYRQTLGQGPEFLTYFQNEAQLEKSRLLSDRFSAERPKGSFSTLEIQRTEQGDSAMYLCASSFDSARLEKLFFGSGTQLSVL.

This sequence joins TRBV5-1 and TRBJ1-2; 7 bases agree with TRBD1. The germline CDR1 and CDR2 sequences are SGHRS and YFSETQ. V lost 0 bases to trimming and J lost 9 bases; unmatched junction nucleotides: 5. CDR3 length: 13 residues. DNA of the CDR3: TGCGCCAGCAGCTTGGGGCAACAGGGGAGCTACACCTTC. Amino acid sequence: CASSLGQQGSYTF. The entire variable domain, with the rest obtained from reference TRBV5-1 and TRBJ1-2, is as follows: KAGVTQTPRYLIKTRGQQVTLSCSPISGHRSVSWYQQTPGQGLQFLFEYFSETQRNKGNFPGRFSGRQFSNSRSEMNVSTLELGDSALYLCASSLGQQGSYTFGSGTRLTVV.

The chain links TRBV6-1 to TRBJ2-7; D unresolved. Trimming shortened V by 5 bases and J by 3 bases, and 5 bases separated the two germline ends. This CDR3 comprises 11 residues. Germline CDR1 and CDR2: MNHNS and SASEGT. CDR3 in amino acids: CASSSNYEQYF. The CDR3 DNA reads TGTGCCAGCAGTTCCAACTACGAGCAGTACTTC.

The CDR3 loop is CASSVGGLLETQYF. The CDR3 region has the DNA TGTGCCAGCAGCGTAGGAGGTTTATTGGAGACCCAGTACTTC. The V and J genes are TRBV9 and TRBJ2-5; D unresolved. Germline values: CDR1 SGDLS, CDR2 YYNGEE. With 0 bases removed from V and 5 bases from J, the gap between germline ends came to 11 bases. This CDR3 has 14 residues. The whole variable domain, filled in from reference TRBV9 and TRBJ2-5, reads DSGVTQTPKHLITATGQRVTLRCSPRSGDLSVYWYQQSLDQGLQFLIQYYNGEERAKGNILERFSAQQFPDLHSELNLSSLELGDSALYFCASSVGGLLETQYFGPGTRLLVL.

The chain links TRBV18 to TRBJ2-3, with TRBD2 as a possible D gene (8 bases). The length of the CDR3 is 18 residues. Germline V gives CDR1 KGHSH, CDR2 LQKENI. Trimming took off 3 bases at V and 5 bases at J, with 24 bases between the two ends. The CDR3 is CASSPRQGSGGAIDTQYF. CDR3 DNA sequence: TGTGCCAGCTCACCTCGACAGGGATCCGGGGGGGCCATAGATACGCAGTATTTT.

The J gene is TRBJ2-5, the V gene TRBV5-1, with 7 nucleotides matching TRBD1. Germline CDR1 and CDR2: SGHRS and YFSETQ. The CDR3 is 16 amino acids. Losses at the gene ends were 4 bases for V and 4 bases for J; bases not matched to a gene: 13. The CDR3 reads CASSRRTGGSGETQYF. The CDR3 bases are TGCGCCAGCAGCAGAAGGACAGGAGGAAGCGGAGAGACCCAGTACTTC.

J is TRBJ2-7 and V is TRBV4-2; 7 bases match TRBD1. CDR3 length equals 16 residues. CDR1 and CDR2 (germline): LGHNA, YNFKEQ. The V gene end was trimmed by 1 base and the J gene end by 5 bases; junction bases not matched to a gene: 11. In DNA, the CDR3 is TGTGCCAGCAGCCAAGGTGACAAGGGGGCGCAGGACGAGCAGTACTTC. This sequence encodes CASSQGDKGAQDEQYF.